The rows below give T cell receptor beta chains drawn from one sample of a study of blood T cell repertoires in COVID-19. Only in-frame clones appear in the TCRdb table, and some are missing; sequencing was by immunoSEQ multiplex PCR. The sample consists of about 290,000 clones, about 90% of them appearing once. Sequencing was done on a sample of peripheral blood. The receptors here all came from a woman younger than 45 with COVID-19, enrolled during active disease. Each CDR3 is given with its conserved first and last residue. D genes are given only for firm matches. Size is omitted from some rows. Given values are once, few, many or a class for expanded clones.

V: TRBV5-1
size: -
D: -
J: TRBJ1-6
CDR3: CASSLREPGRSPLHF
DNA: TGCGCCAGCAGCCTCCGGGAGCCCGGCCGTTCACCCCTCCACTTT

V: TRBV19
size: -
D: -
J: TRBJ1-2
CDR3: CASSGKLANYGYTF
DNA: TGTGCCAGTAGTGGGAAACTAGCTAACTATGGCTACACCTTC

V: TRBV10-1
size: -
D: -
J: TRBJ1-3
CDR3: CASSPRHRVRSGNTIYF
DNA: TGCGCCAGCAGTCCGAGGCACAGGGTACGCTCTGGAAACACCATATATTTT

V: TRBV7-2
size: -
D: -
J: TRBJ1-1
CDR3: CASFHPGGRTEAFF
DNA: TGTGCCAGCTTTCATCCGGGGGGACGGACTGAAGCTTTCTTT

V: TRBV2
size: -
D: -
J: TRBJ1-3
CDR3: CASNPHRRQGDTIYF
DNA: TGTGCCAGCAATCCTCACCGTCGGCAAGGGGACACCATATATTTT

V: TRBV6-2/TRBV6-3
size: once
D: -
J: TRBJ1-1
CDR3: CASSSRGLTEAFF
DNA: TGTGCCAGCAGCTCGCGGGGCTTGACAGAAGCTTTCTTT

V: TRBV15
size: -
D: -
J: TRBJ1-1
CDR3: CATIGLSEAFF
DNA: TGTGCCACAATCGGGTTGTCTGAAGCTTTCTTT

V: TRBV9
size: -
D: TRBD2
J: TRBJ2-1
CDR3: CASSHLLPTGLAYNEQFF
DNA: TGTGCCAGCAGCCACCTCCTACCCACGGGACTAGCCTACAATGAGCAGTTCTTC

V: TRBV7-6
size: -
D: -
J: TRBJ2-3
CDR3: CASSFGGGSDTQYF
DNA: TGTGCCAGCAGCTTCGGGGGTGGTTCAGATACGCAGTATTTT

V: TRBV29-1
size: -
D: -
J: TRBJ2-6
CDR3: CSVEDNSGANVLTF
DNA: TGCAGCGTTGAAGACAACTCTGGGGCCAACGTCCTGACTTTC

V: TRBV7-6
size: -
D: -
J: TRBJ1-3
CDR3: CASSLGWGLSGNTIYF
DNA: TGTGCCAGCAGCTTAGGGTGGGGACTCTCTGGAAACACCATATATTTT

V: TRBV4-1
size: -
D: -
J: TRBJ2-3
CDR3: CASSQVGARADTQYF
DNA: TGCGCCAGCAGCCAAGTGGGCGCCAGGGCAGATACGCAGTATTTT

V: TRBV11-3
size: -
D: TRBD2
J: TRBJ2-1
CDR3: CASSLETGGYNEQFF
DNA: TGTGCCAGCAGCTTAGAAACGGGGGGCTACAATGAGCAGTTCTTC

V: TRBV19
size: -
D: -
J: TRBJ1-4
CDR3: CASREFITNEKLFF
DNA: TGTGCCAGTAGGGAGTTTATCACGAATGAAAAACTGTTTTTT

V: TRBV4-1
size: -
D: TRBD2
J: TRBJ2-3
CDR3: CASSLISGGSDTQYF
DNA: TGCGCCAGCAGCCTCATTTCGGGGGGGTCAGATACGCAGTATTTT

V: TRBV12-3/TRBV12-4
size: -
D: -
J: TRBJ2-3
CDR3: CASRYTDTQYF
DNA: TGTGCCAGCAGGTACACAGATACGCAGTATTTT

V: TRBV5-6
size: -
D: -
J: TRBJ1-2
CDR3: CASSFGGQSLVYGGYTF
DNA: TGTGCCAGCAGCTTCGGTGGACAGAGTCTTGTTTATGGCGGCTACACCTTC

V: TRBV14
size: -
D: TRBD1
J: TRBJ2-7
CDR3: CASSQVGTGYEQYF
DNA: TGTGCCAGCAGCCAAGTCGGGACAGGCTACGAGCAGTACTTC

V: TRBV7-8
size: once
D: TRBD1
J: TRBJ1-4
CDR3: CASSRGDRENEKLFF
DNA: TGTGCCAGCAGCCGAGGGGACAGGGAAAATGAAAAACTGTTTTTT

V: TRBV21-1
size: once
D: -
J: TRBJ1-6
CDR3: CASSARDSYNSPLHF
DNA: TGTGCCAGCAGCGCCCGGGACAGCTATAATTCACCCCTCCACTTT

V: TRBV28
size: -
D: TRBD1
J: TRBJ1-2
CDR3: CASSLDRVRAGYTF
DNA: TGTGCCAGCAGTTTAGACAGGGTCCGGGCGGGCTACACCTTC

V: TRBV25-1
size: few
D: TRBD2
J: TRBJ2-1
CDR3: CASSWEGSYNEQFF
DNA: TGTGCCAGCAGCTGGGAGGGGTCCTACAATGAGCAGTTCTTC

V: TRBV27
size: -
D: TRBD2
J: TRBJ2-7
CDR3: CASSFGSGGAYEQYF
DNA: TGTGCCAGCAGTTTCGGAAGCGGGGGGGCCTACGAGCAGTACTTC

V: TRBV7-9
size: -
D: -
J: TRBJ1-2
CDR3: CASSLSGIQDGYTF
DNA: TGTGCCAGCAGCTTATCAGGAATCCAGGATGGCTACACCTTC

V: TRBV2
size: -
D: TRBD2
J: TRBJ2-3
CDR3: CASSETGGYGTDTQYF
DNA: TGTGCCAGCAGTGAAACCGGGGGGTACGGCACAGATACGCAGTATTTT

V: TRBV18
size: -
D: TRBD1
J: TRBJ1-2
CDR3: CASSPRTGGFYGYTF
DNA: TGTGCCAGCTCCCCCCGGACAGGGGGGTTCTATGGCTACACCTTC

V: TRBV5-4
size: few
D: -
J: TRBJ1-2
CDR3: CASSRTDYGYTF
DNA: TGTGCCAGCAGTCGGACTGACTATGGCTACACCTTC

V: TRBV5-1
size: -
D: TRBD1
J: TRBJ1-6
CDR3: CASSWGQGGNSPLHF
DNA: TGCGCCAGCAGCTGGGGACAGGGTGGGAATTCACCCCTCCACTTT

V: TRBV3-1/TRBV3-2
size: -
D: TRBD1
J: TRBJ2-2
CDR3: CASSQGLGTGLNTGELFF
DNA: TGTGCCAGCAGCCAAGGCCTCGGGACAGGGCTTAACACCGGGGAGCTGTTTTTT

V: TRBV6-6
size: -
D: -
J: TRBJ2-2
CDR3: CASRHRIADTGELFF
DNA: TGTGCCAGCAGACACCGTATAGCGGACACCGGGGAGCTGTTTTTT

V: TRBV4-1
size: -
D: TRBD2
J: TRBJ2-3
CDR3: CASSHTSGATADTQYF
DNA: TGCGCCAGCAGCCATACTAGCGGGGCCACGGCAGATACGCAGTATTTT

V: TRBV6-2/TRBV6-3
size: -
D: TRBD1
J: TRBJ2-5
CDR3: CASSGTGTVSQETQYF
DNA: TGTGCCAGCAGTGGTACAGGGACAGTTAGCCAAGAGACCCAGTACTTC

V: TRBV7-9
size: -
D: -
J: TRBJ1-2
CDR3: CASSYTGNGYTF
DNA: TGTGCCAGCAGTTATACAGGGAATGGCTACACCTTC

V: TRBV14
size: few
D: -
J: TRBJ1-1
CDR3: CASSQDIGSEAFF
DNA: TGTGCCAGCAGCCAAGATATCGGTTCTGAAGCTTTCTTT

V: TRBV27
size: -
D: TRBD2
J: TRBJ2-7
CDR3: CASNGGGAPNYEQYF
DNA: TGTGCCAGCAATGGGGGAGGGGCCCCTAACTACGAGCAGTACTTC

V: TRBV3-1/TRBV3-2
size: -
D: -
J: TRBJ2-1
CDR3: CASSQDFRGVRNEQFF
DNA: TGTGCCAGCAGCCAAGATTTCCGGGGAGTTAGGAATGAGCAGTTCTTC

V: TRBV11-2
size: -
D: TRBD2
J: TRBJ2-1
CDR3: CASSLELAATYNEQFF
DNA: TGTGCCAGCAGCTTAGAGCTAGCGGCAACCTACAATGAGCAGTTCTTC

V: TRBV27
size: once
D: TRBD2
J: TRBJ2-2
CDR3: CASREGLVASGELFF
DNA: TGTGCCAGCAGAGAGGGACTAGTAGCCTCCGGGGAGCTGTTTTTT

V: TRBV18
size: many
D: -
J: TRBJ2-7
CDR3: CASSPPGIRNYEQYF
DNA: TGTGCCAGCTCACCTCCCGGGATCCGAAATTACGAGCAGTACTTC

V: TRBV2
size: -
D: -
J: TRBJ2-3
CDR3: CASRLVGGGTQYF
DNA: TGTGCCTCCCGACTAGTAGGCGGCGGTACGCAGTATTTT

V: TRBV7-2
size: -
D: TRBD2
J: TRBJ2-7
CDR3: CASSTGLFYEQYF
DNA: TGTGCCAGCAGCACGGGACTATTTTACGAGCAGTACTTC

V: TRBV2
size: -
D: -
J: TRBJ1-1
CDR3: CASRVQANTEAFF
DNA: TGTGCCAGCAGGGTGCAGGCGAACACTGAAGCTTTCTTT

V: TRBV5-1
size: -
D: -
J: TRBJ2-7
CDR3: CASSWERGEQYF
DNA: TGCGCCAGCAGTTGGGAAAGGGGCGAGCAGTACTTC

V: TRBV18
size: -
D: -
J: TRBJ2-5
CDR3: CASSPTGETQYF
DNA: TGTGCCAGCTCACCAACGGGAGAGACCCAGTACTTC

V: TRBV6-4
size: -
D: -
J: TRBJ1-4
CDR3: CASRETGIATNEKLFF
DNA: TGTGCCAGCAGGGAAACAGGGATCGCGACTAATGAAAAACTGTTTTTT

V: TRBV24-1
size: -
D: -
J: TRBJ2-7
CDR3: CATIRTASSYEQYF
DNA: TGTGCCACCATTAGGACTGCAAGCTCCTACGAGCAGTACTTC

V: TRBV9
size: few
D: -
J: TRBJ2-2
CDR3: CASSLSGLTGELFF
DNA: TGTGCCAGCAGCTTATCGGGACTCACCGGGGAGCTGTTTTTT

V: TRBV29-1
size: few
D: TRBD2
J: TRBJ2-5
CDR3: CSVEWQGSREGPWETQYF
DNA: TGCAGCGTTGAGTGGCAGGGGAGTCGGGAGGGGCCGTGGGAGACCCAGTACTTC

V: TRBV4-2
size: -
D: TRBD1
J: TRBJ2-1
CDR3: CASSLLDRDRGSEQFF
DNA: TGTGCCAGCAGCCTATTAGACCGGGACAGGGGGTCGGAGCAGTTCTTC

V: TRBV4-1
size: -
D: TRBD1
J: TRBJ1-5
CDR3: CASSQETGLQNQPQHF
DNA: TGCGCCAGCAGCCAAGAGACAGGGTTGCAGAATCAGCCCCAGCATTTT

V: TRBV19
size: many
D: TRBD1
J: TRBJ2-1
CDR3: CASGGQGLYNEQFF
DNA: TGTGCCAGTGGGGGACAGGGTCTGTACAATGAGCAGTTCTTC

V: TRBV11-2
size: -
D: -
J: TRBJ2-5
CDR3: CASSLGGDSALLQETQYF
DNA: TGTGCCAGCAGCTTAGGGGGGGACAGTGCTCTACTCCAAGAGACCCAGTACTTC

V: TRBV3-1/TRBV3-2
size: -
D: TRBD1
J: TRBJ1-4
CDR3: CASSPSLGTVNEKLFF
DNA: TGTGCCAGCAGTCCTAGCCTTGGGACAGTAAATGAAAAACTGTTTTTT